This is a list of T cell receptor beta chains from one sample in a study of OX40 agonist ivuxolimab in advanced cancers. Profiled with immunoSEQ multiplex PCR; TCRdb holds only in-frame clones, not every one. The data contain around 67,000 clones, 80% of them seen just once; the ten biggest clones take up 8.2%. The sample was CD4+ or CD8+ T cells sorted from blood, taken in a trial of the OX40 agonist ivuxolimab. The receptors stem from an adult with an advanced solid tumor such as melanoma, head and neck, liver or kidney cancer. CDR3s include the opening cysteine and the closing phenylalanine or tryptophan. Fields, in order: D gene, V gene, J gene, clone size, CDR3 DNA, CDR3 protein. A D gene is named only where the DNA matches it firmly. The size field is filled for only some rows; it gives once, few, many or a size class.

TRBD1,TRBV7-3,TRBJ2-2,.,TGTGCCAGCAGCCCAGGACAGGGGACCGGGGAGCTGTTTTTT,CASSPGQGTGELFF
.,TRBV9,TRBJ2-7,.,TGTGCCAGCAGCGGGCGCCGCGAGTCCGCTTACGAGCAGTACTTC,CASSGRRESAYEQYF
TRBD1,TRBV7-3,TRBJ2-1,.,TGTGCCAGCAGCCCTCAGGGGGCGTATGAGCAGTTCTTC,CASSPQGAYEQFF
.,TRBV6-6,TRBJ1-1,.,TGTGCCAGCAGGAGAGGGACACAAAGGAACACTGAAGCTTTCTTT,CASRRGTQRNTEAFF
.,TRBV7-9,TRBJ1-3,.,TGTGCCAGCAGCATTACGGACGGTAACTCTGGAAACACCATATATTTT,CASSITDGNSGNTIYF
TRBD2,TRBV7-2,TRBJ2-6,.,TGTGCCAGCAGCTTAGAGGTAGCGGGCCTCTCTGGGGCCAACGTCCTGACTTTC,CASSLEVAGLSGANVLTF
.,TRBV7-2,TRBJ2-3,.,TGTGCCAGCAGCTTAGTGGGGGGGCCTAGCACAGATACGCAGTATTTT,CASSLVGGPSTDTQYF
.,TRBV5-5,TRBJ1-3,once,TGTGCCAGCAGCTTGAGCCATAGCTCTGGAAACACCATATATTTT,CASSLSHSSGNTIYF
TRBD1,TRBV7-7,TRBJ1-3,.,TGTGCCAGCAGCCCGACAGGGTCCGGAAACACCATATATTTT,CASSPTGSGNTIYF
TRBD2,TRBV11-1,TRBJ2-6,.,TGTGCCAGCAGCCCCGGGGGACTATCTGGGGCCAACGTCCTGACTTTC,CASSPGGLSGANVLTF
.,TRBV29-1,TRBJ2-1,.,TGCAGCGTTGAGGGGGCTCTCGCGGGGCACTCCTACAATGAGCAGTTCTTC,CSVEGALAGHSYNEQFF
TRBD1,TRBV27,TRBJ1-2,.,TGTGCCAGCAGGGGGGGACAGGGGTACTATGGCTACACCTTC,CASRGGQGYYGYTF
.,TRBV28,TRBJ2-1,.,TGTGCCAGCAGTTTACGGCCAAGGATGAGTGACAATGAGCAGTTCTTC,CASSLRPRMSDNEQFF
.,TRBV7-2,TRBJ2-3,.,TGTGCCAGCAGCTTAGCCGGTCTAAAGTTTGCAGATACGCAGTATTTT,CASSLAGLKFADTQYF
.,TRBV2,TRBJ1-5,once,TGTGCCAGCAGTGAAGGCGGCCGGTATAGCAATCAGCCCCAGCATTTT,CASSEGGRYSNQPQHF
TRBD2,TRBV5-5,TRBJ2-7,.,TGTGCCAGCAGCTTGGGACTAGCGGGAGGTTATGAGCAGTACTTC,CASSLGLAGGYEQYF
.,TRBV7-2,TRBJ1-1,.,TGTGCCAGCAGCTTAGGAGGGGAGGGAACTGAAGCTTTCTTT,CASSLGGEGTEAFF